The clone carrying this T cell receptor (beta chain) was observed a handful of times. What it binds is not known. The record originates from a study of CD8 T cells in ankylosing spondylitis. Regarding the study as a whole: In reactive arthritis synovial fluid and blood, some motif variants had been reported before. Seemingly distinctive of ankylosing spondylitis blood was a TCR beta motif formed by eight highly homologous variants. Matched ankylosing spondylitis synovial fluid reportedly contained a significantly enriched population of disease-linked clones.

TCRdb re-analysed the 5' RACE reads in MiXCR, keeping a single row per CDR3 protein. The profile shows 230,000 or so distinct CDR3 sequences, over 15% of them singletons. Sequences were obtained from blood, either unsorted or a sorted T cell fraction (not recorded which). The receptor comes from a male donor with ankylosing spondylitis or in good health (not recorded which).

Here the CDR3 DNA reads TGTGCCAGCAGTCTGACAGGGGGCAGGAATCAGCCCCAGCATTTT. This gives the protein CASSLTGGRNQPQHF. V is TRBV12-3 or TRBV12-4 and J is TRBJ1-5, with 10 bases that match TRBD1. CDR3 length: 15 amino acids. The V segment lost 5 bases and the J segment 4 bases; nucleotides outside the gene matches: 5.